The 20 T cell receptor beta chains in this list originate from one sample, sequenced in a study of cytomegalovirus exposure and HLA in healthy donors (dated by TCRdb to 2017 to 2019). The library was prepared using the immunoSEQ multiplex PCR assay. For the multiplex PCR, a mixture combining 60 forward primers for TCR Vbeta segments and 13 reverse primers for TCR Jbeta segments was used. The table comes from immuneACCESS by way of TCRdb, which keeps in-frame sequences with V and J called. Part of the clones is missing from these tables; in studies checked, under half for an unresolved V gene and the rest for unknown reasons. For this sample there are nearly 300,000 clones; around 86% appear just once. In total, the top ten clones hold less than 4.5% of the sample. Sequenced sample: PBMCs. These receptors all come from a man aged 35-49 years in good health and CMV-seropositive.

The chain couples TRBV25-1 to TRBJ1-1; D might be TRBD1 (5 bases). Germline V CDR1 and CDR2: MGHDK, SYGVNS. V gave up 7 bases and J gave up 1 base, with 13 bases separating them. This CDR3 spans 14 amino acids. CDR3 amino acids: CASTKGDSNTEAFF. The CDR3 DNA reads TGTGCCAGCACCAAAGGGGACTCGAACACTGAAGCTTTCTTT.

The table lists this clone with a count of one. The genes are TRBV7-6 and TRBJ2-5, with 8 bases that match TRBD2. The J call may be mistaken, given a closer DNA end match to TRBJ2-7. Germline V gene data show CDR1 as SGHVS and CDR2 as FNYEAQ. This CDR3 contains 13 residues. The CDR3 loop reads CASTPGLAYEQYF. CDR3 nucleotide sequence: TGTGCCAGCACACCGGGACTAGCCTACGAGCAGTACTTC.

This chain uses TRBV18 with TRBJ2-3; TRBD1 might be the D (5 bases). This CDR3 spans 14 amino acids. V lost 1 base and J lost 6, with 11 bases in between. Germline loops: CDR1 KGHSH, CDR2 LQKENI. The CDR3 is CASSPLGQEDTQYF. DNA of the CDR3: TGTGCCAGCTCACCACTGGGGCAGGAGGATACGCAGTATTTT.

CDR3 loop: CASTTGQGYHEQYF. CDR3 coding DNA: TGTGCCAGCACCACGGGACAGGGTTACCACGAGCAGTACTTC. This sequence joins TRBV6-8 and TRBJ2-7, with 9 bases lining up with TRBD1. CDR3 length: 14 residues. Per germline, CDR1 MNHGY and CDR2 SAAAGT. V lost 7 bases, J lost 5 bases, and 9 bases stayed unmatched.

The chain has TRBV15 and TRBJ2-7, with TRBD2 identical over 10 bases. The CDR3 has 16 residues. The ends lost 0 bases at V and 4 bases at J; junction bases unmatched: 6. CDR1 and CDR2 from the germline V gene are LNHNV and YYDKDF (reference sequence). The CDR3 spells CATSRDPLAGVYEQYF. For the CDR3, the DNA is TGTGCCACCAGCAGAGATCCCCTAGCGGGAGTATACGAGCAGTACTTC.

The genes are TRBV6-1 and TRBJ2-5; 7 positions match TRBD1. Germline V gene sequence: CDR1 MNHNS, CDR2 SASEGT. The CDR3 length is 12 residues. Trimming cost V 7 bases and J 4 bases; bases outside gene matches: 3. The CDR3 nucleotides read TGTGCCAGCATTTGGGACAGAGAGACCCAGTACTTC. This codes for CASIWDRETQYF.

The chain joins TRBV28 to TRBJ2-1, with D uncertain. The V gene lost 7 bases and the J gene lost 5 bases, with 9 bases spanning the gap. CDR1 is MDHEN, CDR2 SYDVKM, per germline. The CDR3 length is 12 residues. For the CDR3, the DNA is TGTGCCAGCACTGCAGGTAACAATGAGCAGTTCTTC. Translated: CASTAGNNEQFF.

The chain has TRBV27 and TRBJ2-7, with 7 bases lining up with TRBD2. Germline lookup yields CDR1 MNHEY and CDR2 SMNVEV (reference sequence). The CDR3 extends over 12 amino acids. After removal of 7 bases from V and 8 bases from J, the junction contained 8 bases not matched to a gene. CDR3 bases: TGTGCCAGCACCTCCCCCGGGGGGAAGCAGTACTTC. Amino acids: CASTSPGGKQYF.

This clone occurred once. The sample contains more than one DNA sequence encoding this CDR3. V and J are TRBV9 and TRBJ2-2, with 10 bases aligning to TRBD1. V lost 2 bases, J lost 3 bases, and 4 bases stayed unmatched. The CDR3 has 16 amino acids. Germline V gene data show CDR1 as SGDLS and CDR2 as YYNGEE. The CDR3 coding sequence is TGTGCCAGCAGCGTCCTTGGGACAGGGGACACCGGGGAGCTGTTTTTT. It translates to CASSVLGTGDTGELFF.

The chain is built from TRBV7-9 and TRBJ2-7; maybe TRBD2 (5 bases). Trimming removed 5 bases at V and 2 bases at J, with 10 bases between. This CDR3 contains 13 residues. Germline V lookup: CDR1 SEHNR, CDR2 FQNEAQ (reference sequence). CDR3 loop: CASSPPGTYEQYF. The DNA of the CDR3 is TGTGCCAGCAGCCCCCCGGGGACCTACGAGCAGTACTTC.

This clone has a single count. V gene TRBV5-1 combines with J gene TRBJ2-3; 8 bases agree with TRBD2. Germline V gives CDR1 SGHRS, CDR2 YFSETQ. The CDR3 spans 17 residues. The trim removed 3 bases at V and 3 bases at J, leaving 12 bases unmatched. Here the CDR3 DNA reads TGCGCCAGCAGCTACGATGAAGCGGGAGAGGGAACAGATACGCAGTATTTT. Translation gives CASSYDEAGEGTDTQYF.

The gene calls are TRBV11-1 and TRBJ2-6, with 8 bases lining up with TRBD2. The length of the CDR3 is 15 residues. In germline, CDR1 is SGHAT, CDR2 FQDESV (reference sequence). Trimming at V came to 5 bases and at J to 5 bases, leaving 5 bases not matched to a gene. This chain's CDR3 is CASSPRTSWANVLTF. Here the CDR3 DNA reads TGTGCCAGCAGCCCCCGGACTAGCTGGGCCAACGTCCTGACTTTC.

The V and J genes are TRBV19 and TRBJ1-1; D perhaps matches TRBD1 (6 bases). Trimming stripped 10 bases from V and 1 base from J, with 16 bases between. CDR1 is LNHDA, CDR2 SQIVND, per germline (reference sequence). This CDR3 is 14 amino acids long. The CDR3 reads CAIRKLGQNTEAFF. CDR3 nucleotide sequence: TGTGCCATCCGAAAACTGGGACAGAACACTGAAGCTTTCTTT.

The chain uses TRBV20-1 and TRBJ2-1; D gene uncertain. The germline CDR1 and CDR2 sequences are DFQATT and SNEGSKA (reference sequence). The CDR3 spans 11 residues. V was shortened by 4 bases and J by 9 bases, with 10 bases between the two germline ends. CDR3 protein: CSANDLIEQFF. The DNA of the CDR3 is TGCAGTGCTAACGACTTGATTGAGCAGTTCTTC.

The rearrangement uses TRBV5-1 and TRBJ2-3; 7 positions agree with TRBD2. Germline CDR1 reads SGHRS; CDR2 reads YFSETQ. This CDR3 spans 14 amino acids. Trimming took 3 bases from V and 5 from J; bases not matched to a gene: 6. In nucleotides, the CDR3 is TGCGCCAGCAGCTGGGGGGGAACAGGAGATACGCAGTATTTT. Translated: CASSWGGTGDTQYF.

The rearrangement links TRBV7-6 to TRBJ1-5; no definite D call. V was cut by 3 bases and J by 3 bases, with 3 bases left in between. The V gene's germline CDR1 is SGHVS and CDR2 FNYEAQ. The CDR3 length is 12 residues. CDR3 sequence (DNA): TGTGCCAGCAGCTTCTACAATCAGCCCCAGCATTTT. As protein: CASSFYNQPQHF.

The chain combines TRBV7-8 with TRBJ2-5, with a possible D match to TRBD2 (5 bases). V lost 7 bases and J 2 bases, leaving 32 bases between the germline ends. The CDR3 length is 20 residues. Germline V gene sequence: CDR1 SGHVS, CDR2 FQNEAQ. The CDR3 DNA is TGTGCCAGCACCTTGCCGAGTTGGGCGGGCACAGATCGGCGGCAAGAGACCCAGTACTTC. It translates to CASTLPSWAGTDRRQETQYF.

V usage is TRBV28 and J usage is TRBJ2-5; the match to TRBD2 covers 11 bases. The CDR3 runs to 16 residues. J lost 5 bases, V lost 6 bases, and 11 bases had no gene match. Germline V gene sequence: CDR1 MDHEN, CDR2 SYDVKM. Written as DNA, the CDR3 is TGTGCCAGCAGCTCCTCAACTAGCGGGAGTAGGGAGACCCAGTACTTC. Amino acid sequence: CASSSSTSGSRETQYF.

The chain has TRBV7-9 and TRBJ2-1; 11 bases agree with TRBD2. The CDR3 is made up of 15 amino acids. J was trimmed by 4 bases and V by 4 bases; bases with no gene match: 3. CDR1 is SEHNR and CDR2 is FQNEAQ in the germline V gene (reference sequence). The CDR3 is CASSSPSGRYNEQFF. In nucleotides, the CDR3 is TGTGCCAGCAGCTCACCTAGCGGGAGGTACAATGAGCAGTTCTTC.

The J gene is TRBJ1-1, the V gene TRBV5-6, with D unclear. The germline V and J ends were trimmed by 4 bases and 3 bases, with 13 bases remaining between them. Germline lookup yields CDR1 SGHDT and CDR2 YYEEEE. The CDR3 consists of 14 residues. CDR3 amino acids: CASSLAAGYTEAFF. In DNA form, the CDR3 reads TGTGCCAGCAGCCTGGCAGCGGGGTACACTGAAGCTTTCTTT.